One sample yielded the 4 T cell receptor beta chains listed below, sequenced in a study of shared clonotypes between healthy human individuals. This table comes from immunoSEQ multiplex PCR, and its TCRdb copy is limited to in-frame clones, with some not included. The sample holds about 1.4 million clones, 95% to 97% seen once. The specimen was naive CD4+ T cells sorted from blood. This sample's subset: CD45RA+ positively selected. The receptor set was obtained from a man aged 30 to 45 in good health.

The chain employs TRBV6-5 and TRBJ2-3; the D gene is possibly TRBD1 (6 bases). Germline V gene lookup returns CDR1 MNHEY and CDR2 SVGAGI. The CDR3 is made up of 15 amino acids. V shed 0 bases and J shed 3 bases, with 10 bases lying between them. CDR3 in DNA: TGTGCCAGCAGTTACTCAGGACAGCGAACAGATACGCAGTATTTT. Amino acids: CASSYSGQRTDTQYF.

This chain links TRBV5-6 with TRBJ2-1; perhaps TRBD2 as D (5 bases). The V gene lost 1 base and the J gene lost 9 bases, with 14 bases spanning the gap. The CDR3 consists of 14 residues. From germline, CDR1 is SGHDT and CDR2 YYEEEE. The CDR3 DNA follows: TGTGCCAGCAGCTTGATGAGGGAGAGACCTGAGCAGTTCTTC. Translating gives CASSLMRERPEQFF.

The chain joins TRBV19 to TRBJ1-4; a possible D gene is TRBD1 (5 bases). Trimming pared 5 bases from V and 7 bases from J, leaving 17 bases between. The germline gives CDR1 LNHDA, CDR2 SQIVND (reference sequence). The CDR3 spans 15 residues. The CDR3 loop is CASSPGARASEKLFF. The DNA for the CDR3 is TGTGCCAGTAGTCCCGGGGCCCGGGCGAGTGAAAAACTGTTTTTT.

The J gene is TRBJ1-1, the V gene TRBV19, with TRBD1 identical over 8 bases. The CDR3 contains 14 residues. The J segment lost 5 bases and the V segment lost 5 bases, leaving 7 bases of the junction unmatched. From germline, CDR1 is LNHDA and CDR2 SQIVND (reference sequence). The CDR3 here is CASSPRTGKTEAFF. As DNA, the CDR3 is TGTGCCAGTAGTCCGAGGACAGGGAAGACTGAAGCTTTCTTT. Full variable domain (remainder filled in from reference TRBV19 and TRBJ1-1): DGGITQSPKYLFRKEGQNVTLSCEQNLNHDAMYWYRQDPGQGLRLIYYSQIVNDFQKGDIAEGYSVSREKKESFPLTVTSAQKNPTAFYLCASSPRTGKTEAFFGQGTRLTVV.